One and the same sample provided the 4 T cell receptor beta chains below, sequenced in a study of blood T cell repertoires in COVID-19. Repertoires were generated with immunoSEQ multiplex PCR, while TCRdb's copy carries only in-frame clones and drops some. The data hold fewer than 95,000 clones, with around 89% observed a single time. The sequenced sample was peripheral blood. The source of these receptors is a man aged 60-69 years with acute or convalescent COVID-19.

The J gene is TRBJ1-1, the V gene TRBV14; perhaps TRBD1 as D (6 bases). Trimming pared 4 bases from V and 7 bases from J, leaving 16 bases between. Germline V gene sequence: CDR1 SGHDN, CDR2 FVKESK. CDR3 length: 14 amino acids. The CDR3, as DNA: TGTGCCAGCAGCCGTACCGGGACAAGTCGTGAAGCTTTCTTT. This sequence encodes CASSRTGTSREAFF.

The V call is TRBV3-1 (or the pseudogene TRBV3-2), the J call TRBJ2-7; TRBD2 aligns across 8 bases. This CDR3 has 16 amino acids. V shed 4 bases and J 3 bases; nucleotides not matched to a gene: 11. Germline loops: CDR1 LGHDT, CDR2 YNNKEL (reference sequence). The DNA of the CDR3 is TGTGCCAGCAGCCCGGGAGGGCGCGGGGCCTTCTACGAGCAGTACTTC. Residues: CASSPGGRGAFYEQYF.

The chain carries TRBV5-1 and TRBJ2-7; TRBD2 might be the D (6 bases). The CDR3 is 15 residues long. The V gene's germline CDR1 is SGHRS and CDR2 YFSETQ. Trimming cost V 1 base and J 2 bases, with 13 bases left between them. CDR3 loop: CASSLTSGVPYEQYF. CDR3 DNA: TGCGCCAGCAGCTTGACATCGGGGGTCCCCTACGAGCAGTACTTC.

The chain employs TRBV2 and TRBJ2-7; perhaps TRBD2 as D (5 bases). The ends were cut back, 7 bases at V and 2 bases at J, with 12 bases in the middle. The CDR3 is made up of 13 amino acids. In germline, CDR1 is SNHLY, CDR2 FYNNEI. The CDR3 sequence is CASTRTAAYEQYF. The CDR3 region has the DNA TGTGCCAGCACTAGGACTGCTGCCTACGAGCAGTACTTC.